These 2 T cell receptor beta chains came from one sample sequenced in a study of chemoradiotherapy in HPV16-positive cancers. TCRdb's table, derived via immunoSEQ multiplex PCR, lists solely in-frame clones and lacks some. The sample shows tens of thousands of clones, around 84% of them seen only once. The sample in question was blood, obtained from a patient who underwent chemoradiotherapy. The origin of the receptors is a human donor with HPV-associated anogenital cancer.

This clone was counted only a few times. The V and J genes are TRBV5-4 and TRBJ1-2, with 8 bases aligning to TRBD1. This CDR3 spans 15 amino acids. Trimming removed 4 bases from V and 2 bases from J; junction bases left unmatched: 7. The germline V gene encodes CDR1 SGHNT and CDR2 YYREEE (reference sequence). Written as DNA, the CDR3 is TGTGCCAGCAGCCCTAGGACAGGGTGGAACTATGGCTACACCTTC. Its protein is CASSPRTGWNYGYTF.

The chain recombines TRBV5-8 with TRBJ2-7, with TRBD1 identical over 12 bases. The germline CDR1 and CDR2 sequences are SGHTS and YDEGEE. The CDR3 length is 16 residues. Trimming took 0 bases from V and 6 from J; bases not matched to a gene: 7. The chain's CDR3 is CASSLAVGTGGGEQYV. The CDR3, as DNA: TGTGCCAGCAGCTTGGCCGTCGGGACAGGGGGCGGCGAGCAGTACGTC.